This T cell receptor beta chain was observed in a study of CD8+ T cells in alopecia areata. Concerning this clone itself: Antigen: not known.

cDNA prepared by RNA extraction and subsequent reverse transcription served as the template for sequencing. Measured with immunoSEQ multiplex PCR; TCRdb has only the in-frame clones, and not every one. The sample holds around 120,000 clones; 40% to 55% are singletons and the top ten take 10% to 13%. The V and J ends lost 3 bases and 4 bases respectively, with 15 bases between them. The length of the CDR3 is 14 residues. CDR1 and CDR2 (germline): SQVTM, ANQGSEA. The study's findings and limits: Higher clonality was seen in lesional scalp than in normal scalp, especially in alopecia totalis/universalis.

The authors sorted CD4+ and CD8+ T cells from PBMCs. The sample comprised NKG2D-low CD8+ T cells sorted from blood. The TCR comes from a human donor with alopecia areata. The rearrangement uses TRBV29-1 and TRBJ2-5, with a tentative D call TRBD1 (6 bases). The CDR3 region has the DNA TGCAGCGTTGAGGATGTCACAGGGTTAGAGACCCAGTACTTC. Translating it yields CSVEDVTGLETQYF.